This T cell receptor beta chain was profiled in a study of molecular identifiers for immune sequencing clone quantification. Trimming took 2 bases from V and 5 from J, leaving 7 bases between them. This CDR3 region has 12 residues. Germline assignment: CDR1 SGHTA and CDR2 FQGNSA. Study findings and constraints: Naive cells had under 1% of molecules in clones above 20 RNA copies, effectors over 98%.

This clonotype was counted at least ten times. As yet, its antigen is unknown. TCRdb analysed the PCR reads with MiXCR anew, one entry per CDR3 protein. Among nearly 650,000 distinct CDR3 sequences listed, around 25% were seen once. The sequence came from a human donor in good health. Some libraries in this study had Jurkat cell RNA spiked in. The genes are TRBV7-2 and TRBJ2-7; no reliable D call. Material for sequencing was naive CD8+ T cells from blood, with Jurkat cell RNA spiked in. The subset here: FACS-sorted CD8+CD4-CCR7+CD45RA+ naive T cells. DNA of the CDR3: TGTGCCAGCAGCTTACCAGACGACGAGCAGTACTTC. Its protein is CASSLPDDEQYF.